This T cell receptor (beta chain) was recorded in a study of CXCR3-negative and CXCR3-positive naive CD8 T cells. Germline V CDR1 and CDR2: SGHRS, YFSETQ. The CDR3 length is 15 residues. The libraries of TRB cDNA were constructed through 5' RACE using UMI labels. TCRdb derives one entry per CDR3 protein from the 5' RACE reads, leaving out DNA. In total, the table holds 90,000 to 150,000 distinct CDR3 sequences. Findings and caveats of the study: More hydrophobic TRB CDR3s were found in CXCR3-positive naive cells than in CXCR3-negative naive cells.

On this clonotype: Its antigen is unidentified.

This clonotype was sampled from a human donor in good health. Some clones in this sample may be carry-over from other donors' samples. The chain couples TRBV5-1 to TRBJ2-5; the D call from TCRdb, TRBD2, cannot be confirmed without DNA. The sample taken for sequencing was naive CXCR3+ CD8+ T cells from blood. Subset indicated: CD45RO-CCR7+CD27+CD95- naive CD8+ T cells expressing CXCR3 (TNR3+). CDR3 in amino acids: CASSGGLADQETQYF.